This T cell receptor (beta chain) was documented in a study of blood T cell repertoires in COVID-19. Study at large: Nucleic acid was either cDNA or gDNA, and it came from T cells, B-cell-depleted T cells, or PBMCs.

Grouping used clinical history reported by participants in a survey and questionnaire. Recovered participants had two consecutive negative NP/OP PCR tests, healthcare professional clearance, or symptom resolution. Sequencing used immunoSEQ multiplex PCR; TCRdb keeps in-frame clones, though not all of them. The sample lists approximately 360,000 clones; roughly four fifths were seen once. The V gene end was trimmed by 6 bases and the J gene end by 6 bases; junction bases not matched to a gene: 9. This CDR3 is built from 16 residues. CDR1 is MNHEY, CDR2 SVGEGT, per germline. Specimen: PBMCs or T cells enriched from blood (not recorded which). The receptor comes from a woman in her 50s who had recovered from COVID-19. The chain is built from TRBV6-2 or TRBV6-3 and TRBJ2-3; TRBD2 matches at 13 bases. CDR3 in amino acids: CASSPIGLAGEDTQYF. CDR3 DNA sequence: TGTGCCAGCAGCCCGATCGGACTAGCGGGAGAGGATACGCAGTATTTT.